This T cell receptor beta chain was captured by sequencing in a study of blood T cell repertoires in COVID-19 (TCRdb year 2020). For context, the study as a whole: Samples from collaborators originated in the United States, Italy and Spain and spanned both the acute and convalescent phases of COVID-19. The prospective study material was composed of cDNA or gDNA derived from T cells, B-cell-depleted T cells, or PBMCs. Subjects who had been exposed to COVID-19, were actively infected with it, or had recovered from it provided the deeply sampled blood TCRbeta repertoires that made up the dataset. The repertoires were released in a freely available public database meant as a resource for research on the immune response to SARS-CoV-2. The samples were drawn from two sources: the first 160 participants of the ongoing ImmuneRACE study, and some 1,300 subjects contributed by 6 global collaborators. Sample metadata almost always included a de-identified subject ID, COVID-19 status, age in years and sex. HLA class I and class II types, where available, came from metadata supplied by the sample provider rather than from assay-based typing. Findings and caveats that apply to the study as a whole: Clinical and demographic metadata were provided uncurated, with the amount varying by source and participant.

This clone was observed a single time. This receptor's antigen is unknown. Per-base qualities were not stored, and no clone one base away is much larger. At one collaborating source in Seattle, patients were enrolled during active infection and were followed longitudinally through the course of disease. Whole blood was collected in K2EDTA tubes by collaborating institutions according to the institutions' own protocols. Collaborator samples were shipped for TCRbeta analysis as frozen whole blood, isolated PBMCs, or DNA extracted from either sample type. The CDR3 sequence holds 16 residues, the cysteine and phenylalanine included. Only CDR3 DNA remains: 48 bases, in frame from the first base. According to the germline V gene, CDR1 reads LGHNA and CDR2 reads YNFKEQ. The trim is 1 base for V and 7 bases for J, with a gap of 17 bases between the germline ends. TCRbeta CDR3 regions were amplified from genomic DNA by means of the immunoSEQ Assay, a bias-controlled multiplex PCR. As for how the authors treated the data: Nucleated cell counts per sample were estimated from amplification of reference gene primers within the assay. To quantify the absolute abundance of each unique TCRbeta CDR3 rearrangement, sequence reads were collapsed and filtered. For each sample, productive Simpson clonality was calculated by taking the square root of Simpson's diversity index across productive rearrangements. TCRdb mirrors the immuneACCESS table, restricted to in-frame sequences. Some clones are absent from its copies; in checked studies, under half trace to an unresolved V gene, and the reason for the others is unknown. V and J calls plus clone size are reproduced from that table; the DNA served to infer D and trimming. The sample data list roughly 180,000 clones, and around 80% of these were observed just once. Roughly 10% of the sample rests with the top ten.

The TCR sequence derives from a woman aged 80 or over with COVID-19, enrolled during active disease. What was sequenced was peripheral blood. The V and J segments used are TRBV4-2 and TRBJ2-1, and the D gene may be TRBD2, 6 bases matching. The CDR3 region reads CASSQVGGGPENEQFF. The DNA sequence is as follows: TGTGCCAGCAGCCAAGTCGGAGGAGGGCCGGAGAATGAGCAGTTCTTC.